Below are 32 T cell receptor beta chains sequenced from a single sample in a study of blood T cell repertoires in COVID-19. Using immunoSEQ multiplex PCR, the repertoire was profiled, and TCRdb retains in-frame clones only, with some absent. The repertoire includes some 150,000 clones, more than 80% of them detected once, and 2.5% to 3.5% sits in the top ten. Material: peripheral blood. The receptors come from a woman aged 55-70 years with active COVID-19.

This sequence joins TRBV6-1 and TRBJ1-6; D is uncertain. This CDR3 region has 15 residues. Germline CDR1 and CDR2: MNHNS and SASEGT. The V end was cut by 3 bases, the J end by 4 bases, with 10 bases between. The chain's CDR3 is CASSEMNRYNSPLHF. The CDR3 bases are TGTGCCAGCAGTGAGATGAACAGATATAATTCACCCCTCCACTTT.

A remark on this clone: This may arise from a read error, as a much more abundant clone is one base away. Additional DNA sequences in this sample encode the identical CDR3. The V and J genes are TRBV19 and TRBJ2-7, with no clear D. Germline CDR1 LNHDA, CDR2 SQIVND (reference sequence). V was shortened by 3 bases and J by 7 bases, with 7 bases between the two germline ends. The CDR3 extends over 11 amino acids. This chain's CDR3 is CASSIFGEQYF. CDR3 DNA: TGTGCCAGTAGTATTTTCGGTGAGCAGTACTTC.

The rearrangement uses TRBV18 and TRBJ2-7; 8 bases agree with TRBD2. This CDR3 contains 15 residues. The trim removed 3 bases at V and 5 bases at J, leaving 9 bases unmatched. Germline loops: CDR1 KGHSH, CDR2 LQKENI. The CDR3 nucleotides read TGTGCCAGCTCACCGGGGGGGACTAGTATGCACGAGCAGTACTTC. It encodes CASSPGGTSMHEQYF. The whole variable domain, remainder taken from reference TRBV18 and TRBJ2-7, is NAGVMQNPRHLVRRRGQEARLRCSPMKGHSHVYWYRQLPEEGLKFMVYLQKENIIDESGMPKERFSAEFPKEGPSILRIQQVVRGDSAAYFCASSPGGTSMHEQYFGPGTRLTVT.

The chain couples TRBV7-2 to TRBJ1-2, with TRBD1 matching over 8 bases. This CDR3 has 13 amino acids. The germline gives CDR1 SGHTA, CDR2 FQGNSA. J was trimmed by 8 bases and V by 5 bases; bases with no gene match: 7. CDR3 sequence reads: CASSPGQGRGYTF. The CDR3 DNA reads TGTGCCAGCAGCCCCGGACAGGGCAGAGGCTACACCTTC.

V gene TRBV7-8 combines with J gene TRBJ1-3, with a possible D match to TRBD1 (6 bases). There are 17 residues in the CDR3. Germline values: CDR1 SGHVS, CDR2 FQNEAQ. V gave up 1 base and J gave up 8 bases, with 21 bases separating them. CDR3 in amino acids: CASSLEGSGAVGYTIYF. DNA for the CDR3: TGTGCCAGCAGCTTAGAAGGGTCAGGGGCTGTCGGGTACACCATATATTTT.

The chain combines TRBV6-6 with TRBJ2-7; 8 bases match TRBD1. The CDR3 sequence is 14 residues long. V was pared by 5 bases and J by 0 bases, with 3 bases of the junction left unmatched. The germline V gene encodes CDR1 MNHNY and CDR2 SVGAGI (reference sequence). This chain's CDR3 is CASSLTGGSYEQYF. CDR3 nucleotides: TGTGCCAGCAGTCTAACAGGGGGCTCCTACGAGCAGTACTTC.

The chain links TRBV25-1 to TRBJ2-1; weak D call: TRBD2 (6 bases). The CDR3 length is 15 residues. Germline loops: CDR1 MGHDK, CDR2 SYGVNS. V dropped 3 bases and J dropped 0 bases, with 9 bases sitting between them. The chain's CDR3 is CASSEREISYNEQFF. The CDR3 nucleotides are TGTGCCAGCAGTGAGCGGGAAATCTCCTACAATGAGCAGTTCTTC.

This chain joins TRBV7-3 and TRBJ2-1; D is unresolved. The CDR3 has 14 residues. V lost 0 bases, J lost 8 bases, and 11 bases lay in between. The germline gives CDR1 SGHTA, CDR2 FQGTGA. Here the CDR3 DNA reads TGTGCCAGCAGCTTAACGCCAGTGATCGATGAGCAGTTCTTC. Its translation: CASSLTPVIDEQFF.

This clone has only a few counts. The chain is built from TRBV15 and TRBJ1-5; 9 nucleotides align to TRBD1. Per germline, CDR1 LNHNV and CDR2 YYDKDF (reference sequence). The CDR3 runs to 16 residues. V lost 0 bases to trimming and J lost 7 bases; unmatched junction nucleotides: 7. In DNA, the CDR3 is TGTGCCACCAGCAGAGATTCCCGGACAGGGGACCAGCCCCAGCATTTT. Translating it yields CATSRDSRTGDQPQHF.

V and J are TRBV3-1 (or the pseudogene TRBV3-2) and TRBJ2-1, with 7 bases that match TRBD2. The CDR3 sequence is 22 residues long. V lost 0 bases and J lost 0; bases outside the gene matches: 20. Germline values: CDR1 LGHDT, CDR2 YNNKEL (reference sequence). The CDR3 is CASSQDFIGCAGVFGSYNEQFF. The CDR3 DNA is TGTGCCAGCAGCCAAGATTTTATAGGTTGTGCGGGGGTTTTTGGCTCCTACAATGAGCAGTTCTTC.

The CDR3: CASSLSPSGRAYTQYF. The CDR3 coding sequence is TGTGCCAGCAGCTTATCCCCTAGCGGGAGGGCATATACGCAGTATTTT. V is TRBV7-2 and J is TRBJ2-3; TRBD2 matches 12 bases. Germline loops: CDR1 SGHTA, CDR2 FQGNSA. This CDR3 spans 16 amino acids. V dropped 2 bases and J dropped 7; count of bases not matched to a gene: 7.

The chain recombines TRBV5-1 with TRBJ2-7, with D possibly being TRBD1 (8 bases). The germline V and J ends were trimmed by 4 bases and 2 bases, with 16 bases remaining between them. Germline V gives CDR1 SGHRS, CDR2 YFSETQ. This CDR3 is 15 amino acids long. CDR3 DNA: TGCGCCAGCAGCGTGGGGGGGACAGGTACCTACGAGCAGTACTTC. Its protein is CASSVGGTGTYEQYF. Combining the CDR3 with reference TRBV5-1 and TRBJ2-7 gives the whole variable domain KAGVTQTPRYLIKTRGQQVTLSCSPISGHRSVSWYQQTPGQGLQFLFEYFSETQRNKGNFPGRFSGRQFSNSRSEMNVSTLELGDSALYLCASSVGGTGTYEQYFGPGTRLTVT.

The chain recombines TRBV4-2 with TRBJ2-7, with 9 bases lining up with TRBD2. Germline V gene lookup returns CDR1 LGHNA and CDR2 YNFKEQ. There are 16 residues in the CDR3. The J segment lost 1 base and the V segment lost 0 bases, leaving 4 bases of the junction unmatched. The CDR3 sequence: CASSQDLAGVSYEQYF. The CDR3 DNA reads TGTGCCAGCAGCCAAGATTTAGCGGGAGTGTCCTACGAGCAGTACTTC.

The chain joins TRBV21-1 to TRBJ2-7; the tabulated D call, TRBD1, remains unverified against the DNA. TRBV21-1 is a pseudogene. This CDR3 comprises 15 residues. The DNA of the CDR3 is TGTGCCAGCAGCAAGAGGTGGAAAGGGGGTTACGAGCAGTACTTC. Encoded protein: CASSKRWKGGYEQYF.

The V gene is TRBV6-4, the J gene TRBJ2-7, with 9 bases matching TRBD2. The length of the CDR3 is 17 residues. Losses at the gene ends were 4 bases for V and 2 bases for J; bases not matched to a gene: 12. Germline V gene data show CDR1 as MRHNA and CDR2 as SNTAGT. Here the CDR3 DNA reads TGTGCCAGCAGTGGCTTCGGTGCAGCGGGAGGTCCCTACGAGCAGTACTTC. Its translation is CASSGFGAAGGPYEQYF.

This chain joins TRBV5-1 and TRBJ1-1, with 9 bases that match TRBD1. J was trimmed by 3 bases and V by 4 bases; bases with no gene match: 13. The CDR3 is 17 amino acids. Germline CDR1 SGHRS, CDR2 YFSETQ. CDR3 sequence reads: CASSLSGQGRGDTEAFF. The CDR3, as DNA: TGCGCCAGCAGCCTCTCGGGACAGGGCCGAGGGGACACTGAAGCTTTCTTT.

The J gene is TRBJ2-7, the V gene TRBV28; no firm D call. CDR3 length: 15 amino acids. Germline loops: CDR1 MDHEN, CDR2 SYDVKM. Between the trimmed V and J ends, which lost 2 bases and 1 base, there was a span of 12 bases. The CDR3 DNA reads TGTGCCAGCAGTTTACCCACCCTGGAGTCCTACGAGCAGTACTTC. As protein: CASSLPTLESYEQYF.

V usage is TRBV4-1 and J usage is TRBJ2-1, with TRBD2 matching over 12 bases. Germline CDR1 MGHRA, CDR2 YSYEKL. J was trimmed by 9 bases and V by 2 bases; bases with no gene match: 20. The CDR3 length is 20 residues. The CDR3 region is CASSQPSTSSLAGGASEQFF. Written as DNA, the CDR3 is TGCGCCAGCAGCCAACCGTCTACTTCGAGCCTAGCGGGAGGGGCCAGTGAGCAGTTCTTC.

The chain joins TRBV3-1 (or the pseudogene TRBV3-2) to TRBJ2-1, with TRBD1 as a possible D gene (6 bases). The ends were cut back, 6 bases at V and 3 bases at J, with 15 bases in the middle. Germline loops: CDR1 LGHDT, CDR2 YNNKEL (reference sequence). CDR3 size: 15 residues. The CDR3 reads CASRPRGSNYNEQFF. The CDR3 DNA reads as TGTGCCAGCAGACCGAGGGGGTCAAACTACAATGAGCAGTTCTTC.

The rearrangement joins TRBV4-1 to TRBJ2-2, with TRBD2 as a possible D gene (6 bases). Trimming took 4 bases from V and 4 from J, leaving 16 bases between them. CDR1 is MGHRA, CDR2 YSYEKL, per germline. This CDR3 comprises 16 residues. CDR3 amino acids: CASSLQAGGLTGELFF. CDR3 bases: TGCGCCAGCAGCCTCCAAGCGGGCGGGCTCACCGGGGAGCTGTTTTTT.

This chain connects TRBV5-1 to TRBJ1-1; the match to TRBD1 covers 7 bases. Germline V CDR1 and CDR2: SGHRS, YFSETQ. This CDR3 is 16 amino acids long. Germline trimming cut 3 bases from V and 1 base from J; bases unmatched to any gene: 9. CDR3 sequence reads: CASSYRAGGTNTEAFF. CDR3 in DNA: TGCGCCAGCAGCTACCGTGCAGGGGGGACGAACACTGAAGCTTTCTTT.

The chain recombines TRBV9 with TRBJ1-3; 7 bases align to TRBD1. This CDR3 spans 15 amino acids. The ends lost 3 bases at V and 0 bases at J; junction bases unmatched: 3. Germline V gene sequence: CDR1 SGDLS, CDR2 YYNGEE. CDR3 protein: CASSGTGASGNTIYF. CDR3 bases: TGTGCCAGCAGCGGCACAGGGGCCTCTGGAAACACCATATATTTT.

The chain carries TRBV12-3 or TRBV12-4 and TRBJ1-1; D remains unclear. The CDR3 spans 13 residues. The V gene lost 6 bases and the J gene lost 10 bases, with 18 bases spanning the gap. The CDR3 region has the DNA TGTGCCAGCAGGGGAGGCACAGACCCCTCAGCTTTCTTT. This encodes CASRGGTDPSAFF.

The rearrangement joins TRBV27 to TRBJ2-3, with D possibly being TRBD1 (5 bases). The CDR3 runs to 13 residues. CDR1 and CDR2 from the germline V gene are MNHEY and SMNVEV (reference sequence). V lost 3 bases and J 5 bases, leaving 9 bases between the germline ends. The CDR3 DNA reads as TGTGCCAGCAGTTTTAGGGGTCTAGATACGCAGTATTTT. This sequence encodes CASSFRGLDTQYF.

The genes are TRBV5-1 and TRBJ2-3; maybe TRBD2 (5 bases). The CDR3 sequence is 13 residues long. The germline V gene has CDR1 SGHRS and CDR2 YFSETQ. V was pared by 0 bases and J by 4 bases, with 6 bases between. The DNA of the CDR3 is TGCGCCAGCAGCTTGGGACTATCAGATACGCAGTATTTT. Residues: CASSLGLSDTQYF.

This clone has a single count. This chain links TRBV6-7 with TRBJ2-3; 8 bases align to TRBD2. TRBV6-7 is placed among ORFs of uncertain function. The CDR3 runs 18 residues. The V segment lost 0 bases and the J segment 0 bases; nucleotides outside the gene matches: 8. The CDR3 DNA reads TGTGCCAGCAGTTACTCATTACTAGCGGAAACTAGCACAGATACGCAGTATTTT. Translated: CASSYSLLAETSTDTQYF.

The gene calls are TRBV25-1 and TRBJ2-5, with 9 bases identical to TRBD2. This CDR3 contains 15 residues. With V trimmed by 2 bases and J by 7 bases, 8 bases remained unmatched. Germline lookup yields CDR1 MGHDK and CDR2 SYGVNS. CDR3 loop: CASSEGGGTSTTQYF. DNA of the CDR3: TGTGCCAGCAGTGAAGGAGGTGGGACTAGCACGACCCAGTACTTC.

The J gene is TRBJ1-3, the V gene TRBV28; 7 bases are shared with TRBD1. Unmatched junction bases numbered 7, after V lost 4 bases and J lost 7 bases. The CDR3 covers 14 residues. CDR1 MDHEN and CDR2 SYDVKM come from the germline V gene. The CDR3 region is CASSSPAGGNTIYF. Written as DNA, the CDR3 is TGTGCCAGCAGTTCCCCCGCAGGGGGGAACACCATATATTTT.

The chain recombines TRBV27 with TRBJ2-1; no clear D. The CDR3 extends over 15 amino acids. Germline CDR1 and CDR2: MNHEY and SMNVEV (reference sequence). With 8 bases removed from V and 0 bases from J, the gap between germline ends came to 14 bases. The CDR3 DNA sequence: TGTGCCAGCGCCCCTCTTTCCTACTCCTACAATGAGCAGTTCTTC. This translates into CASAPLSYSYNEQFF.

V usage is TRBV28 and J usage is TRBJ1-4, with 7 bases matching TRBD1. Germline V lookup: CDR1 MDHEN, CDR2 SYDVKM. Trimming removed 7 bases from V and 14 bases from J; junction bases left unmatched: 13. The CDR3 loop spans 13 amino acids. The CDR3 DNA sequence: TGTGCCAGCACCTTACAGGGGCCTGGGGGTCTGTTTTTT. This sequence encodes CASTLQGPGGLFF.

The chain joins TRBV6-5 to TRBJ1-4; no firm D call. V dropped 10 bases and J dropped 6 bases, with 18 bases sitting between them. The V gene's germline CDR1 is MNHEY and CDR2 SVGAGI. There are 14 residues in the CDR3. CDR3 in amino acids: CAISEGTADEKLFF. The CDR3 nucleotides are TGTGCCATTTCCGAAGGAACAGCCGATGAAAAACTGTTTTTT.

This clone was recorded once. V and J are TRBV3-1 (or the pseudogene TRBV3-2) and TRBJ2-7, with D unclear. Germline V gene data show CDR1 as LGHDT and CDR2 as YNNKEL (reference sequence). Between the trimmed V and J ends, which lost 3 bases and 3 bases, there was a span of 18 bases. The CDR3 has 16 amino acids. The CDR3 DNA sequence: TGTGCCAGCAGCCACCCGTCATCCCCAGTCAACTACGAGCAGTACTTC. This gives the protein CASSHPSSPVNYEQYF.